These T cell receptor beta chains were read from a single sample in a study of identical twins. From the 5' RACE reads, TCRdb called clonotypes with MiXCR, one entry per CDR3 protein. The sample consists of more than 1.5 million distinct CDR3 sequences, more than 30% of them appearing once. The source material was cord blood. Source of these receptors: a newborn girl in good health. Each CDR3 is given with its conserved first and last residue. A D gene is named only where the DNA matches it firmly. The size field is filled for only some rows; it gives once, few, many or a size class.

>few|TRBD2|TRBJ2-3|TRBV12-3/TRBV12-4
CASRLAGVWTDTQYF
TGTGCCAGCAGACTAGCGGGAGTTTGGACAGATACGCAGTATTTT
>many|-|TRBJ2-1|TRBV10-3
CAISEGGKRYEQFF
TGTGCCATCAGTGAAGGAGGGAAAAGGTATGAGCAGTTCTTC
>-|-|TRBJ2-3|TRBV5-1
CASSLLESTDTQYF
TGCGCCAGCAGCTTGCTGGAAAGCACAGATACGCAGTATTTT
>-|TRBD1|TRBJ2-7|TRBV4-1
CASSQRQGASSYNEQYF
TGCGCCAGCAGCCAGAGACAGGGGGCTAGCTCCTACAATGAGCAGTACTTC
>-|-|TRBJ2-7|TRBV7-9
CASSFSWRDYEQYF
TGTGCCAGCAGCTTTTCATGGAGGGACTACGAGCAGTACTTC
>few|-|TRBJ1-5|TRBV4-1
CASSHPRGDLRVNQPQHF
TGCGCCAGCAGCCATCCTCGTGGGGACCTTCGCGTCAATCAGCCCCAGCATTTT
>few|-|TRBJ2-7|TRBV7-6
CASSLDGTGTLSYEQYF
TGTGCCAGCAGCTTAGATGGGACCGGGACCCTTTCCTACGAGCAGTACTTC
>few|TRBD1|TRBJ1-2|TRBV20-1
CSAGDRYNYGYTF
TGCAGTGCTGGGGACAGGTATAACTATGGCTACACCTTC
>-|TRBD1|TRBJ1-1|TRBV6-1
CASGTRTGLNTEAFF
TGTGCCAGCGGCACTAGGACAGGGCTGAACACTGAAGCTTTCTTT
>-|TRBD2|TRBJ2-5|TRBV4-1
CASSQVGLAGAETQYF
TGCGCCAGCAGCCAAGTGGGGCTAGCGGGGGCTGAGACCCAGTACTTC
>-|-|TRBJ2-2|TRBV5-1
CASSLGTAYSNTGELFF
TGCGCCAGCAGCTTGGGTACAGCCTATTCGAACACCGGGGAGCTGTTTTTT
>many|-|TRBJ2-3|TRBV27
CASSYVASTDTQYF
TGTGCCAGCAGTTACGTTGCGAGCACAGATACGCAGTATTTT
>once|TRBD1|TRBJ1-1|TRBV19
CASSMTGMNTEAFF
TGTGCCAGTAGTATGACAGGGATGAACACTGAAGCTTTCTTT
>-|TRBD1|TRBJ2-7|TRBV28
CASSRSDRVEYEQYF
TGTGCCAGCAGCCGAAGTGACAGGGTTGAGTACGAGCAGTACTTC
>-|TRBD1|TRBJ1-2|TRBV10-3
CAIGTGGAGYGYTF
TGTGCCATCGGGACAGGGGGCGCTGGCTATGGCTACACCTTC
>-|-|TRBJ2-7|TRBV4-2
CASSQDPRDSYEQYF
TGTGCCAGCAGCCAAGATCCCAGGGACTCCTACGAGCAGTACTTC
>-|TRBD2|TRBJ2-5|TRBV5-1
CASSSGQREEQETQYF
TGCGCCAGCAGCTCGGGCCAGCGGGAGGAACAAGAGACCCAGTACTTC
>-|-|TRBJ2-7|TRBV4-2
CASGQDGANSYEQYF
TGTGCCAGCGGCCAAGATGGGGCGAACTCCTACGAGCAGTACTTC
>many|-|TRBJ2-3|TRBV7-2
CASSLWAASTDTQYF
TGCGCCAGCAGCTTGTGGGCCGCTAGCACAGATACGCAGTATTTT
>-|TRBD1|TRBJ2-7|TRBV18
CASSPRTGGNEQYF
TGTGCCAGCTCACCACGGACAGGGGGCAATGAGCAGTACTTC
>few|TRBD1|TRBJ2-7|TRBV20-1
CSAPPGTGTYEQYF
TGCAGTGCTCCTCCCGGGACAGGAACCTACGAGCAGTACTTC
>few|TRBD2|TRBJ2-7|TRBV12-3/TRBV12-4
CASSLAPGQGLAGSYEQYF
TGTGCCAGCAGTTTGGCCCCGGGCCAGGGACTAGCGGGATCCTACGAGCAGTACTTC
>few|-|TRBJ1-2|TRBV20-1
CSAAFRAVGYTF
TGCAGTGCTGCCTTCAGGGCAGTCGGCTACACCTTC
>-|-|TRBJ2-5|TRBV24-1
CATSDPGQYGQYF
TGTGCCACCAGTGACCCCGGACAGTACGGGCAGTACTTC
>few|-|TRBJ1-5|TRBV20-1
CSVRTTDDQPQHF
TGCAGTGTCAGGACAACCGATGATCAGCCCCAGCATTTT
>few|-|TRBJ2-7|TRBV20-1
CSASRGAYEQYF
TGCAGTGCTAGCCGGGGAGCCTACGAGCAGTACTTC
>few|TRBD2|TRBJ2-4|TRBV18
CASSPQREQYF
TGTGCCAGCTCCCCACAGCGGGAGCAGTACTTC
>-|-|TRBJ2-1|TRBV5-1
CASSLEGPIVKFF
TGCGCCAGCAGCTTGGAGGGGCCTATCGTAAAGTTCTTC
>-|TRBD2|TRBJ2-3|TRBV9
CASGVDSGTRGTQYF
TGTGCCAGCGGCGTAGACTCGGGGACTAGAGGTACGCAGTATTTT
>many|TRBD2|TRBJ2-1|TRBV4-2
CASSQGASGQYNEQFF
TGTGCCAGCAGCCAAGGGGCTAGCGGACAATACAATGAGCAGTTCTTC
>few|TRBD1|TRBJ2-1|TRBV6-6
CASRSVRDRSYNEQFF
TGTGCCAGCAGAAGCGTCCGGGACAGGTCCTACAATGAGCAGTTCTTC
>-|-|TRBJ2-3|TRBV2
CASSEALLALSTDTQYF
TGTGCCAGCAGTGAAGCGCTTCTAGCCCTTAGCACAGATACGCAGTATTTT
>many|TRBD1|TRBJ1-2|TRBV27
CASSLTGGDGYTF
TGTGCCAGCAGTTTAACAGGGGGCGATGGCTACACCTTC
>-|TRBD2|TRBJ2-7|TRBV7-9
CASSFRGVTYEQYF
TGTGCCAGCAGCTTTCGGGGGGTTACCTACGAGCAGTACTTC
>many|TRBD2|TRBJ2-1|TRBV20-1
CSASSGSLRKQFF
TGCAGTGCTTCTAGCGGGAGTTTACGGAAGCAGTTCTTC
>few|TRBD2|TRBJ2-1|TRBV20-1
CSVSRLAGNEQFF
TGCAGTGTAAGTCGGCTAGCGGGGAATGAGCAGTTCTTC
>-|-|TRBJ2-3|TRBV20-1
CSAIPGPHMGTQYF
TGCAGTGCTATACCGGGACCACACATGGGTACGCAGTATTTT
>few|TRBD2|TRBJ2-7|TRBV3-1
CASSQDRIAGYEQYF
TGTGCCAGCAGCCAAGATAGGATAGCGGGGTACGAGCAGTACTTC
>few|-|TRBJ2-3|TRBV15
CATSSDTDTQYF
TGTGCCACCAGCTCGGACACAGATACGCAGTATTTT
>-|-|TRBJ2-3|TRBV28
CASIRHNADTQYF
TGTGCCAGCATCAGACATAACGCAGATACGCAGTATTTT
>-|-|TRBJ1-2|TRBV12-3/TRBV12-4
CASRSQAFYGHTF
TGTGCCAGCAGGAGCCAGGCATTCTATGGCCACACCTTC
>-|TRBD2|TRBJ2-7|TRBV12-3/TRBV12-4
CAGSLRGGYEQYF
TGTGCCGGCAGTTTACGGGGGGGCTACGAGCAGTACTTC
>-|TRBD2|TRBJ2-4|TRBV20-1
CSASIPNHRDWGGAKNTQYF
TGCAGTGCTAGTATACCCAACCACCGGGACTGGGGGGGTGCCAAAAACACTCAGTACTTC
>-|TRBD2|TRBJ2-7|TRBV20-1
CSASLAGGPYPYEQYF
TGCAGTGCTAGCCTAGCGGGAGGGCCATACCCCTACGAGCAGTACTTC
>-|TRBD2|TRBJ2-7|TRBV10-1
CASSPSGGLYNEQYF
TGCGCCAGCAGCCCTAGCGGGGGGCTCTACAATGAGCAGTACTTC
>-|-|TRBJ1-1|TRBV20-1
CSAPALPNTEAFF
TGCAGTGCTCCGGCACTGCCGAACACTGAAGCTTTCTTT
>many|TRBD1|TRBJ1-1|TRBV12-3/TRBV12-4
CASSSKRPQGAVTEAFF
TGTGCCAGCAGTTCTAAACGTCCACAGGGGGCGGTCACTGAAGCTTTCTTT
>many|TRBD1|TRBJ2-7|TRBV9
CASSAPGQTYEQYF
TGTGCCAGCAGCGCTCCGGGACAGACCTACGAGCAGTACTTC
>-|-|TRBJ2-5|TRBV5-6
CASSLARDPDNEQYF
TGTGCCAGCAGCTTGGCTCGCGACCCAGACAATGAGCAGTACTTC
>-|TRBD1|TRBJ2-1|TRBV12-5
CASGSVLGTESYNEQFF
TGTGCTAGTGGTTCGGTACTCGGGACAGAGTCCTACAATGAGCAGTTCTTC